This T cell receptor (beta chain) was captured by sequencing in a study of blood T cell repertoires in COVID-19. Per the study methods: Estimation of nucleated cell counts relied on the amplification of reference gene primers. Assay: immunoSEQ multiplex PCR; the TCRdb copy retains only in-frame clones and omits some. V and J calls and clone size follow that table, whereas D and trimming were derived from the DNA. This sample carries about 74,000 clones, roughly 81% of them seen once, and the ten largest clones take over 35%. The sample comprised peripheral blood. The clonotype was recovered from a man between 65 and 85 years old with acute or convalescent COVID-19.

The CDR3 sequence: CASSLGQRGGEEKLFF. Here the CDR3 DNA reads TGTGCCAGCAGCTTAGGCCAACGGGGGGGTGAGGAAAAACTGTTTTTT. This chain joins TRBV13 and TRBJ1-4; D may be TRBD1 (5 bases). Trimming left V 0 bases short and J 8 bases short, with 16 bases between. Per the germline V gene, CDR1 is PRHDT and CDR2 is FYEKMQ (reference sequence). This CDR3 has 16 amino acids.